The present T cell receptor beta chain was sequenced within a study of blood T cell repertoires in COVID-19. Participants' reported clinical history set cohort assignment. Per the original data handling: For nucleated cells, counts were estimated from reference gene primer amplification. Method: immunoSEQ multiplex PCR; TCRdb's copy keeps in-frame clones and lacks some. V, J and clone size were drawn from that table, and D and trimming were deduced from the DNA. The data show about 150,000 clones, roughly 85% seen once. CDR3 length: 15 residues. Trimming cost V 0 bases and J 8 bases; bases outside gene matches: 8. Germline values: CDR1 SGHDN, CDR2 FVKESK.

The chain is built from TRBV14 and TRBJ1-2, with TRBD1 matching 8 bases. Sequenced sample: PBMCs or T cells enriched from blood (not recorded which). The origin of this receptor is a man aged 50 or older who had recovered from COVID-19. CDR3 in amino acids: CASSQDLRQGNGYTF. CDR3 nucleotides: TGTGCCAGCAGCCAAGATCTCCGACAGGGGAACGGCTACACCTTC.